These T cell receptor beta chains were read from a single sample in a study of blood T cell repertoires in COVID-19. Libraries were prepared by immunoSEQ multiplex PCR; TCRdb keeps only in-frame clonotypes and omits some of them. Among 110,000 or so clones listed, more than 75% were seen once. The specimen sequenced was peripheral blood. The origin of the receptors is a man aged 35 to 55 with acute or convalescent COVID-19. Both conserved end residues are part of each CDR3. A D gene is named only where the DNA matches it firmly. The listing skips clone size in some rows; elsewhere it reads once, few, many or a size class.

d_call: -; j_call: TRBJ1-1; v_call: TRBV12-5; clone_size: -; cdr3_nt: TGTGCTAGTGGTTTCGGGGTGAACACTGAAGCTTTCTTT; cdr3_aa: CASGFGVNTEAFF
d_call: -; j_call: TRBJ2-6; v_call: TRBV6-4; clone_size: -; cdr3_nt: TGTGCCAGCAGTGACAGAGGGGGAGCTGGGGCCAACGTCCTGACTTTC; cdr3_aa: CASSDRGGAGANVLTF
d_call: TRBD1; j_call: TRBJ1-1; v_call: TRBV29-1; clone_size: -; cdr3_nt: TGCAGCGTTTCTACGACAGGGTCGAACACTGAAGCTTTCTTT; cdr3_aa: CSVSTTGSNTEAFF
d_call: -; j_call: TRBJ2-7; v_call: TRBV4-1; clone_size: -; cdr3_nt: TGCGCCAGCAGCCAAGTATCAGGGGTCTACGAGCAGTACTTC; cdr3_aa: CASSQVSGVYEQYF
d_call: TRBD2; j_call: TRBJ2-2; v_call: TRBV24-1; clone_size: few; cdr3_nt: TGTGCCACCAGTGATTTCGGTCCCAGCGGGGTTACCGGGGAGCTGTTTTTT; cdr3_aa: CATSDFGPSGVTGELFF
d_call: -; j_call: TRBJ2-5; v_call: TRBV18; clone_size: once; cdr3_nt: TGTGCCAGCTCACCACCGGCTGAAGTCGGGGAAGCCCAGTACTTC; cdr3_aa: CASSPPAEVGEAQYF
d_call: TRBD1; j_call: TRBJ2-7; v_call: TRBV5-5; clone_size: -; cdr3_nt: TGTGCCAGCAGCTTTCGAGGGGGCCTCGAGCAGTACTTC; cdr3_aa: CASSFRGGLEQYF
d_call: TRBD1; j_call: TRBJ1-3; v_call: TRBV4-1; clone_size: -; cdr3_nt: TGCGCCAGCAGCCAAGAGAGACAGGGGTCTGGAAACACCATATATTTT; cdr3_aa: CASSQERQGSGNTIYF
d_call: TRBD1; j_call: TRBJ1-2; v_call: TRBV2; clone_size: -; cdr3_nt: TGTGCCAGCCGCCGGGACAGGGGTAATTTGGACTATGGCTACACCTTC; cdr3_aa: CASRRDRGNLDYGYTF
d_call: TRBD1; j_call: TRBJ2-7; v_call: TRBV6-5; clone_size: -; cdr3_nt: TGTGCCAGCAGTTCCTCGACAGGGGGTCTCTACGAGCAGTACTTC; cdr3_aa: CASSSSTGGLYEQYF
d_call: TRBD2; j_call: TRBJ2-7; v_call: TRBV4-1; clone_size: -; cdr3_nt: TGCGCCAGCAGCGCTAGCGGGGGGGCCGTCGACGAGCAGTACTTC; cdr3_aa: CASSASGGAVDEQYF
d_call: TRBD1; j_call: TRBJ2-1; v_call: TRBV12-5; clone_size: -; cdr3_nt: TGTGCTAGTGGTTTGGGGACAGGGGCCCCTGATCAGTTCTTC; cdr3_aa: CASGLGTGAPDQFF
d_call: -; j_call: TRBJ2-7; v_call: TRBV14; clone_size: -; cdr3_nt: TGTGCCAGCAGCCCGCGGCGACTCGCAGTTGTCTACGAGCAGTACTTC; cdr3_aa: CASSPRRLAVVYEQYF
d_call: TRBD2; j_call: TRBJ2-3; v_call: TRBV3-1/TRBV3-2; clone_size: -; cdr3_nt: TGTGCCAGCAGCCCATTCTCTTTGGGACTAGCTGGGCAGTATTTT; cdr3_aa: CASSPFSLGLAGQYF
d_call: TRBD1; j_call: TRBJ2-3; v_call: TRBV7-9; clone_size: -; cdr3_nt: TGTGCCAGCAGCTCCTCGGGACAGCGTACGCAGTATTTT; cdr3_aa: CASSSSGQRTQYF
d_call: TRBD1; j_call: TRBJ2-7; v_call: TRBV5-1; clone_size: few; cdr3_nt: TGCGCCAGCAGCGTCCAGACAGGGCCCTACGAGCAGTACTTC; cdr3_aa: CASSVQTGPYEQYF
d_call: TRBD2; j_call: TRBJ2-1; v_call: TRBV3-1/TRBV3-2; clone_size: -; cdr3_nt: TGTGCCAGCAGCCAAGCCTCTAGCGGGGGAGAGCAGTTCTTC; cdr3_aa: CASSQASSGGEQFF
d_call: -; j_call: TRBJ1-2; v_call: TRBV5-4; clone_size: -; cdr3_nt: TGTGCCAGCAGCGGCCCTATAGGGGCTAACTATGGCTACACCTTC; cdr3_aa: CASSGPIGANYGYTF
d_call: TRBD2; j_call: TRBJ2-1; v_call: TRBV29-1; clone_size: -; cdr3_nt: TGCAGCGTTGAAGCTCTTCGGACTAGCGGGGTGAATGAGCAGTTCTTC; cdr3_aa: CSVEALRTSGVNEQFF
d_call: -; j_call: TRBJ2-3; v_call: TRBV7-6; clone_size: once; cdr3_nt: TGTGCCAGCAGCGCATGGGGCGGGATAACAGATACGCAGTATTTT; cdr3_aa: CASSAWGGITDTQYF
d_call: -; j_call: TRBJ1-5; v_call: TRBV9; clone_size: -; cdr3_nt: TGTGCCAGCAGCCCGGGACCTAAGCGGGGCAATCAGCCCCAGCATTTT; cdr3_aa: CASSPGPKRGNQPQHF
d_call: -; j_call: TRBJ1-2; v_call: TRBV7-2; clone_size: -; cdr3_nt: TGTGCCAGCAGCTTAACGACAGGTGCGGGCTATGGCTACACCTTC; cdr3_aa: CASSLTTGAGYGYTF
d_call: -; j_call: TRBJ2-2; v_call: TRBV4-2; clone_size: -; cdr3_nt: TGTGCCAGCAGCCAAGGAGCGGGCAACACCGGGGAGCTGTTTTTT; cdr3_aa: CASSQGAGNTGELFF
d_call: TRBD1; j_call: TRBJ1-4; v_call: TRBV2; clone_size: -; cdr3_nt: TGTGCCAGCAGCACACCGGGACAGTTTAATGAAAAACTGTTTTTT; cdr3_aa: CASSTPGQFNEKLFF
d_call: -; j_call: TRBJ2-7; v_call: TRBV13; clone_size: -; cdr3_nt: TGTGCCAGCAGCCGTCGGGGCGAGCAGTACTTC; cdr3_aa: CASSRRGEQYF
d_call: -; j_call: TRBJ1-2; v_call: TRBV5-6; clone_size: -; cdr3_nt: TGTGCCAGCAGCTTGCTGAAGGGGGACTATGGCTACACCTTC; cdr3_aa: CASSLLKGDYGYTF
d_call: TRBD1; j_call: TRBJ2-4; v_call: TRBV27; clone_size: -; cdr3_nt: TGTGCCAGCAGTCCGGGACAGAAAAACATTCAGTACTTC; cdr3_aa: CASSPGQKNIQYF
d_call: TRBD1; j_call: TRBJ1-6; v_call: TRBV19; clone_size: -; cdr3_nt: TGTGCCAGTAGTATACGGGACAGCTACTCACCCCTCCACTTT; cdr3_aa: CASSIRDSYSPLHF
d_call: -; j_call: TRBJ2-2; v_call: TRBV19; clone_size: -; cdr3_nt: TGTGCCAGTAGTATATGGGAGAGCACCGGGGAGCTGTTTTTT; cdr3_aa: CASSIWESTGELFF
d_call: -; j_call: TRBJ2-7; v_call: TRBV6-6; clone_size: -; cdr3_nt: TGTGCCAGCAGTTACATCGGGGGAAGCTCCTACGAGCAGTACTTC; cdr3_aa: CASSYIGGSSYEQYF
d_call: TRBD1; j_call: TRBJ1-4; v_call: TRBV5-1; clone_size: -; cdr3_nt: TGCGCCAGCAGCTTTAGCACAGGGGGCGTAATTGAAAAACTGTTTTTT; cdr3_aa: CASSFSTGGVIEKLFF
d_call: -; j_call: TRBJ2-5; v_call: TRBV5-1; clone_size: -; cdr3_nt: TGCGCCAGCAGCTTGTGGTCACATTCCCAAGAGACCCAGTACTTC; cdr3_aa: CASSLWSHSQETQYF
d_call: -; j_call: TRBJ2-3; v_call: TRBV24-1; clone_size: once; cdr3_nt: TGTGCCACCAGTGACCCCTGGGGTAGCGGTGATGGTAGCACAGATACGCAGTATTTT; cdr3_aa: CATSDPWGSGDGSTDTQYF
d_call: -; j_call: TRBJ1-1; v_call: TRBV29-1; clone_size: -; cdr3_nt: TGCAGCGTTGTAGGATCTCCCGGGACTGAAGCTTTCTTT; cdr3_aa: CSVVGSPGTEAFF
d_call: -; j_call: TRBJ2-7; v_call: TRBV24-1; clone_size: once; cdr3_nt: TGTGCCACCAGTACGGGTTACAGGAGCGAGCAGTACTTC; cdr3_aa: CATSTGYRSEQYF